Following are 28 T cell receptor beta chains from one sample sequenced in a study of blood T cell repertoires in COVID-19 (dated by TCRdb to about 2020). Libraries were made using the immunoSEQ multiplex PCR assay. The clones in this table, taken by TCRdb from immuneACCESS, are in-frame only. Not every clone is retained; where verified, under half of the shortfall comes from an unresolved V gene, and the cause of the rest is unknown. Within this sample are a few hundred thousand clones, with roughly four fifths of them counted one time only. The ten largest clones capture over 7% of the sample. The sequenced sample was peripheral blood. Receptors were obtained from a woman aged 80 or over with COVID-19, enrolled during active disease.

This chain joins TRBV11-3 and TRBJ2-2; D is possibly TRBD1 (5 bases). Per the germline V gene, CDR1 is SGHNT and CDR2 is YENEEA. The CDR3 sequence is 14 residues long. V lost 4 bases and J 4 bases, leaving 10 bases between the germline ends. CDR3 in amino acids: CASSSGHPTGELFF. The DNA of the CDR3 is TGTGCCAGCAGCTCCGGACACCCCACCGGGGAGCTGTTTTTT.

The chain recombines TRBV7-2 with TRBJ2-5; 7 nucleotides align to TRBD1. The CDR3 totals 16 residues. With 1 base clipped from V and 2 bases from J, the junction kept 7 bases outside the gene matches. CDR1 and CDR2 from the germline V gene are SGHTA and FQGNSA. The CDR3, as DNA: TGTGCCAGCAGCTTAGGCTTTGGCAGGGGGCAAGAGACCCAGTACTTC. Translated: CASSLGFGRGQETQYF.

The chain employs TRBV5-8 and TRBJ2-7; TRBD2 matches 13 bases. Germline V gene sequence: CDR1 SGHTS, CDR2 YDEGEE. Trimming cost V 0 bases and J 3 bases; bases outside gene matches: 0. This CDR3 has 15 amino acids. CDR3 region: CASSLGLAGGYEQYF. The CDR3 DNA is TGTGCCAGCAGCTTGGGACTAGCGGGAGGCTACGAGCAGTACTTC.

The chain joins TRBV27 to TRBJ1-5; TRBD1 aligns across 7 bases. Per the germline V gene, CDR1 is MNHEY and CDR2 is SMNVEV (reference sequence). Trimming at V came to 2 bases and at J to 7 bases, leaving 5 bases not matched to a gene. This CDR3 is built from 14 residues. CDR3: CASSLHRGDQPQHF. The CDR3 DNA reads TGTGCCAGCAGTTTACACAGGGGAGACCAGCCCCAGCATTTT.

The chain recombines TRBV6-5 with TRBJ1-1; perhaps TRBD1 as D (6 bases). The CDR3 has 13 amino acids. The V end was cut by 10 bases, the J end by 4 bases, with 16 bases between. Germline V lookup: CDR1 MNHEY, CDR2 SVGAGI. The CDR3 DNA sequence: TGTGCCACTTACACAGGGCCGGGCACTGAAGCTTTCTTT. Protein product: CATYTGPGTEAFF.

The rearrangement uses TRBV19 and TRBJ2-4, with D maybe TRBD2 (5 bases). In germline, CDR1 is LNHDA, CDR2 SQIVND (reference sequence). V lost 1 base, J lost 0 bases, and 16 bases lay in between. This CDR3 region has 18 residues. CDR3 in DNA: TGTGCCAGTAGTATAGCACCCAGCGGTGGGATAGCCAAAAACATTCAGTACTTC. This encodes CASSIAPSGGIAKNIQYF.

The rearrangement links TRBV11-3 to TRBJ1-1, with D hard to call. Germline loops: CDR1 SGHNT, CDR2 YENEEA. V was shortened by 4 bases and J by 0 bases, with 6 bases between the two germline ends. This CDR3 is built from 13 residues. The DNA of the CDR3 is TGTGCCAGCAGCTCCAGGATGAACACTGAAGCTTTCTTT. Translating it yields CASSSRMNTEAFF. The whole variable domain, filled in from reference TRBV11-3 and TRBJ1-1, reads EAGVVQSPRYKIIEKKQPVAFWCNPISGHNTLYWYLQNLGQGPELLIRYENEEAVDDSQLPKDRFSAERLKGVDSTLKIQPAELGDSAVYLCASSSRMNTEAFFGQGTRLTVV.

This clone came up a few times. This chain connects TRBV28 to TRBJ1-3; D is unresolved. Germline V gene data show CDR1 as MDHEN and CDR2 as SYDVKM. This CDR3 comprises 14 residues. Deletions cut 7 bases from V and 5 bases from J, with 15 bases between. The chain's CDR3 is CASTSQVGRNTIYF. The CDR3 region has the DNA TGTGCCAGCACCTCACAAGTTGGCAGAAACACCATATATTTT.

This chain links TRBV9 with TRBJ2-7; possible D gene TRBD1, 5 bases. The V and J ends lost 1 base and 7 bases respectively, with 12 bases between them. This CDR3 region has 13 residues. Germline V gives CDR1 SGDLS, CDR2 YYNGEE. The CDR3 loop reads CASSVQGFGEQYF. CDR3 nucleotide sequence: TGTGCCAGCAGCGTACAGGGCTTTGGAGAGCAGTACTTC.

In this sample, this clone turned up a few times. This chain uses TRBV5-8 with TRBJ2-5, with a possible D match to TRBD2 (6 bases). This CDR3 contains 15 residues. V was pared by 0 bases and J by 1 base, with 10 bases between. Looked up from germline, CDR1 is SGHTS and CDR2 is YDEGEE. CDR3 residues: CASSLARGIQETQYF. The CDR3 DNA follows: TGTGCCAGCAGCTTGGCTCGGGGGATCCAAGAGACCCAGTACTTC.

The gene calls are TRBV7-3 and TRBJ2-2, with a possible D match to TRBD1 (7 bases). The CDR3 loop spans 16 amino acids. V gave up 4 bases and J gave up 0 bases, with 12 bases separating them. CDR1 is SGHTA, CDR2 FQGTGA, per germline. CDR3 DNA sequence: TGTGCCAGCAGCTCCGGCGGGACAGCGAACACCGGGGAGCTGTTTTTT. Translation: CASSSGGTANTGELFF.

The genes are TRBV7-2 and TRBJ2-7, with D maybe TRBD1 (6 bases). Germline CDR1 and CDR2: SGHTA and FQGNSA. V was trimmed by 6 bases and J by 5 bases, leaving 11 bases between them. This CDR3 contains 12 residues. Here the CDR3 reads CASSEQGNEQYF. CDR3 nucleotides: TGTGCCAGCAGTGAACAGGGCAACGAGCAGTACTTC.

The chain combines TRBV3-1 (or the pseudogene TRBV3-2) with TRBJ1-4; possible D gene TRBD1, 5 bases. This CDR3 has 15 residues. Germline V gene sequence: CDR1 LGHDT, CDR2 YNNKEL (reference sequence). Between the trimmed V and J ends, which lost 4 bases and 4 bases, there was a span of 13 bases. The CDR3, as DNA: TGTGCCAGCAGCCCCATTTGGGGGGGTAATGAAAAACTGTTTTTT. It is translated as CASSPIWGGNEKLFF.

This chain connects TRBV30 to TRBJ1-2; D is ambiguous. V dropped 0 bases and J dropped 8 bases, with 7 bases sitting between them. There are 11 residues in the CDR3. Germline V lookup: CDR1 GTSNPN, CDR2 SVGIG (reference sequence). The CDR3 loop reads CAWSVRLGYTF. The CDR3 DNA sequence: TGTGCCTGGAGTGTACGTCTAGGCTACACCTTC.

The chain is built from TRBV2 and TRBJ2-7; D may be TRBD1 (6 bases). Per the germline V gene, CDR1 is SNHLY and CDR2 is FYNNEI. Trimming took 6 bases from V and 2 from J, leaving 8 bases between them. CDR3 length: 12 residues. CDR3 nucleotides: TGTGCCAGCAGAACAGGGACCTACGAGCAGTACTTC. This codes for CASRTGTYEQYF.

The chain combines TRBV21-1 with TRBJ1-5; the DNA was not used to check the table's D call, TRBD1. TRBV21-1 is listed as a pseudogene. The CDR3 runs to 18 residues. This CDR3 reads CASSSRDRIRLRNQPQHF. CDR3 DNA sequence: TGTGCCAGCAGCAGTCGAGACAGGATAAGGCTTCGCAATCAGCCCCAGCATTTT.

The chain employs TRBV28 and TRBJ1-2; D is ambiguous. Trimming shortened V by 7 bases and J by 0 bases, and 9 bases separated the two germline ends. Germline V gene sequence: CDR1 MDHEN, CDR2 SYDVKM. The length of the CDR3 is 13 residues. This CDR3 is CASTYEANYGYTF. In nucleotides, the CDR3 is TGTGCCAGCACTTATGAGGCTAACTATGGCTACACCTTC.

The genes are TRBV5-1 and TRBJ1-2; 8 positions agree with TRBD1. The ends lost 0 bases at V and 4 bases at J; junction bases unmatched: 5. Looked up from germline, CDR1 is SGHRS and CDR2 is YFSETQ. This CDR3 has 15 residues. The CDR3 reads CASSLGTGRAYGYTF. The CDR3 nucleotides are TGCGCCAGCAGCTTGGGGACAGGGAGGGCCTATGGCTACACCTTC.

On this clone: A junction end diverges from the germline sequence, so it may reflect a read error. This chain joins TRBV3-1 (or the pseudogene TRBV3-2) and TRBJ1-1; 8 bases agree with TRBD1. In germline, CDR1 is LGHDT, CDR2 YNNKEL (reference sequence). This CDR3 is 11 amino acids long. CDR3 sequence: CASSHWTGSPF. Written as DNA, the CDR3 is TGTGCCAGCAGCCATTGGACAGGGTCCCCCTTT.

The chain couples TRBV7-9 to TRBJ2-7; possibly TRBD2 for D (5 bases). Germline loops: CDR1 SEHNR, CDR2 FQNEAQ (reference sequence). The V gene lost 1 base and the J gene lost 2 bases, with 21 bases spanning the gap. This CDR3 comprises 18 residues. In DNA, the CDR3 is TGTGCCAGCAGCTTAGGAGGGTTCGAGGGAACAGCTGCCTACGAGCAGTACTTC. Its protein is CASSLGGFEGTAAYEQYF.

This clone came up once. This chain joins TRBV28 and TRBJ2-6; perhaps TRBD2 as D (6 bases). The CDR3 consists of 15 residues. The V gene lost 3 bases and the J gene lost 4 bases, with 10 bases spanning the gap. The V gene's germline CDR1 is MDHEN and CDR2 SYDVKM. CDR3 coding DNA: TGTGCCAGCAGTTTGGCGGGGCAAGGGGCCAACGTCCTGACTTTC. Translation gives CASSLAGQGANVLTF.

The chain recombines TRBV24-1 with TRBJ2-3; 11 bases fit TRBD2. This CDR3 has 16 residues. V shed 4 bases, J shed 5 bases, and the junction held 7 bases outside the gene matches. Germline V gene sequence: CDR1 KGHDR, CDR2 SFDVKD. This chain's CDR3 is CATSDPSGGKGDTQYF. CDR3 coding DNA: TGTGCCACCAGTGACCCTAGCGGGGGGAAAGGAGATACGCAGTATTTT.

The V gene is TRBV21-1, the J gene TRBJ1-5; the table's D call TRBD1 went unverified against the DNA. TRBV21-1 is listed as a pseudogene. CDR3 length equals 17 residues. The DNA of the CDR3 is TGTGCCAGCAGCAAAGAGACAGGCGGTAGGAGCAATCAGCCCCAGCATTTT. Amino acid sequence: CASSKETGGRSNQPQHF.

This clone has a single count. The CDR3 here is CASASPPGFDEQYF. CDR3 DNA sequence: TGTGCCAGCGCCTCCCCCCCAGGGTTCGACGAGCAGTACTTC. V is TRBV27 and J is TRBJ2-7; D is perhaps TRBD1 (5 bases). Per the germline V gene, CDR1 is MNHEY and CDR2 is SMNVEV (reference sequence). Trimming stripped 8 bases from V and 5 bases from J, with 19 bases between. The CDR3 covers 14 residues.

The chain couples TRBV6-5 to TRBJ1-1; the D gene is possibly TRBD1 (6 bases). Germline assignment: CDR1 MNHEY and CDR2 SVGAGI. V gave up 6 bases and J gave up 3 bases, with 17 bases separating them. This CDR3 is built from 15 residues. The CDR3 loop is CASRGSRGRDTEAFF. CDR3 bases: TGTGCCAGCAGGGGATCCAGGGGTAGGGACACTGAAGCTTTCTTT.

V usage is TRBV5-8 and J usage is TRBJ2-7; 7 bases fit TRBD1. The CDR3 extends over 17 amino acids. J gave up 5 bases and V 0 bases, and 14 bases lay outside the gene matches. Germline CDR1 reads SGHTS; CDR2 reads YDEGEE. In DNA form, the CDR3 reads TGTGCCAGCAGCTTGGGAAGGACAGGCATAATTTGGGACGAGCAGTACTTC. This codes for CASSLGRTGIIWDEQYF.

The chain links TRBV4-1 to TRBJ1-5; 8 positions agree with TRBD1. V lost 4 bases and J lost 2; bases outside the gene matches: 7. Germline CDR1 and CDR2: MGHRA and YSYEKL. The CDR3 consists of 16 residues. The CDR3 here is CASSLQTGVGNQPQHF. Here the CDR3 DNA reads TGCGCCAGCAGCCTTCAGACAGGGGTTGGCAATCAGCCCCAGCATTTT.

The rearrangement links TRBV7-2 to TRBJ2-5; TRBD2 matches at 13 bases. With 4 bases clipped from V and 5 bases from J, the junction kept 10 bases outside the gene matches. Germline values: CDR1 SGHTA, CDR2 FQGNSA. This CDR3 contains 17 residues. This CDR3 is CASSWGLAGTLMETQYF. CDR3 bases: TGTGCCAGCAGCTGGGGACTAGCGGGGACCTTAATGGAGACCCAGTACTTC.